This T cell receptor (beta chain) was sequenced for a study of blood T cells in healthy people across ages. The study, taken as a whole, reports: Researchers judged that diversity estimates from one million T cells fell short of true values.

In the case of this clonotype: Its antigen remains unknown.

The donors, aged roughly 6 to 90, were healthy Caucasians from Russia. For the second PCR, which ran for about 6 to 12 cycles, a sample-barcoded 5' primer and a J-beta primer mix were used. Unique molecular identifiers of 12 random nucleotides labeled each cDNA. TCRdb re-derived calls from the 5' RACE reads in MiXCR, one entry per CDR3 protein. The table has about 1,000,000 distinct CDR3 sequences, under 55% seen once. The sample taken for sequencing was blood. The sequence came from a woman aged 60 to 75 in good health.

CDR3 loop: CASSYADYNEQFF. The CDR3 bases are TGTGCCAGCAGTTACGCGGACTACAATGAGCAGTTCTTC. The chain recombines TRBV6-6 with TRBJ2-1; no clear D. Germline CDR1 reads MNHNY; CDR2 reads SVGAGI (reference sequence). Trimming shortened V by 2 bases and J by 3 bases, and 5 bases separated the two germline ends. This CDR3 region has 13 residues.